Below, 15 T cell receptor beta chains from the same sample are listed, as sequenced in a study. TCRdb fed the 5' RACE reads into MiXCR, producing one record per CDR3 protein. The table has 10,000 to 13,000 distinct CDR3 sequences, 15% to 20% seen once. Cells sorted as Tregs were CD4+, CD25+ and CD127-/low. The material sequenced was Tregs sorted from a lymph node. These receptors all come from a female donor with breast cancer.

This clonotype is judged medium-sized (0.01 to 0.1%). The V and J genes are TRBV27 and TRBJ2-1; tentative D call: TRBD1 (7 bases). This CDR3 has 16 residues. The germline V and J ends were trimmed by 5 bases and 7 bases, with 21 bases remaining between them. Germline V lookup: CDR1 MNHEY, CDR2 SMNVEV (reference sequence). CDR3 sequence: CASSPFGQGDLNEQFF. DNA of the CDR3: TGTGCCAGCAGTCCTTTTGGGCAGGGGGACTTGAATGAGCAGTTCTTC.

By share, this clonotype counts as medium-sized (0.01 to 0.1%). The chain carries TRBV4-1 and TRBJ2-5; D is unresolved. The V gene's germline CDR1 is MGHRA and CDR2 YSYEKL. This CDR3 comprises 13 residues. Trimming took off 4 bases at V and 5 bases at J, with 11 bases between the two ends. Here the CDR3 reads CASSLTLGETQYF. CDR3 DNA: TGCGCCAGCAGCCTTACCCTTGGGGAGACCCAGTACTTC.

Judged by abundance, this clonotype is medium-sized. The V and J genes are TRBV20-1 and TRBJ1-4; a possible D gene is TRBD1 (5 bases). The CDR3 covers 13 residues. CDR1 and CDR2 from the germline V gene are DFQATT and SNEGSKA (reference sequence). V lost 3 bases to trimming and J lost 6 bases, with 11 bases between them. The CDR3 DNA sequence: TGCAGTGCTAGCCCGGGGGATCATGAAAAACTGTTTTTT. The encoded protein is CSASPGDHEKLFF.

This clonotype is classed as medium-sized. The V call is TRBV5-1, the J call TRBJ2-1, with D perhaps TRBD2 (6 bases). Per germline, CDR1 SGHRS and CDR2 YFSETQ. CDR3 length equals 15 residues. Deletions cut 4 bases from V and 8 bases from J, with 19 bases between. The CDR3 region is CASSVVPGVVDEQFF. The CDR3 nucleotides are TGCGCCAGCAGCGTAGTGCCGGGAGTCGTGGATGAGCAGTTCTTC. Drawing the rest from reference TRBV5-1 and TRBJ2-1, the complete variable domain is KAGVTQTPRYLIKTRGQQVTLSCSPISGHRSVSWYQQTPGQGLQFLFEYFSETQRNKGNFPGRFSGRQFSNSRSEMNVSTLELGDSALYLCASSVVPGVVDEQFFGPGTRLTVL.

The chain employs TRBV4-1 and TRBJ1-1; D is undetermined. This CDR3 is built from 18 residues. V lost 1 base to trimming and J lost 0 bases, with 18 bases between them. Germline loops: CDR1 MGHRA, CDR2 YSYEKL. CDR3 DNA sequence: TGCGCCAGCAGCCAAGCGCGGCAGTTGCACAACCTGAACACTGAAGCTTTCTTT. This translates into CASSQARQLHNLNTEAFF.

This clonotype was seen many times. The chain employs TRBV2 and TRBJ1-1, with 7 positions matching TRBD1. The V gene end was trimmed by 6 bases and the J gene end by 1 base; junction bases not matched to a gene: 8. The CDR3 runs 15 residues. The V gene's germline CDR1 is SNHLY and CDR2 FYNNEI. The CDR3: CASRETGSGNTEAFF. CDR3 coding DNA: TGTGCCAGCAGGGAGACAGGGTCGGGGAACACTGAAGCTTTCTTT.

Comment on this clonotype: One end of the junction varies from germline; a read error may be responsible. J is TRBJ1-1 and V is TRBV6-1; weak D call: TRBD1 (6 bases). Germline values: CDR1 MNHNS, CDR2 SASEGT. This CDR3 is built from 13 residues. This CDR3 reads CASSDYLQGKRVF. In DNA, the CDR3 is TGTGCCAGCAGTGATTACTTACAGGGCAAGAGAGTATTT.

By sample share, this clonotype is medium-sized. V and J are TRBV28 and TRBJ2-1; D not resolved. The germline V and J ends were trimmed by 5 bases and 6 bases, with 8 bases remaining between them. This CDR3 contains 12 residues. The germline V gene encodes CDR1 MDHEN and CDR2 SYDVKM. CDR3 amino acids: CASSLLGNEQFF. The CDR3 DNA reads TGTGCCAGCAGTCTACTCGGCAATGAGCAGTTCTTC. Supplemented by reference TRBV28 and TRBJ2-1, the full variable domain reads DVKVTQSSRYLVKRTGEKVFLECVQDMDHENMFWYRQDPGLGLRLIYFSYDVKMKEKGDIPEGYSVSREKKERFSLILESASTNQTSMYLCASSLLGNEQFFGPGTRLTVL.

Regarding this clonotype: A much larger clone sits a single nucleotide away, making a read error possible. This chain links TRBV5-5 with TRBJ1-5; a possible D gene is TRBD1 (5 bases). This CDR3 has 16 amino acids. The germline V and J ends were trimmed by 1 base and 4 bases, with 15 bases remaining between them. Germline-derived CDR1 and CDR2 are SGHKS and YYEKEE (reference sequence). The DNA for the CDR3 is TGTGCCAGCAGCTTGCTTGAAGGGGCGAGAAATCAGCCCCAGCATTTT. It specifies CASSLLEGARNQPQHF. The full variable domain, in which reference TRBV5-5 and TRBJ1-5 provide the parts outside the CDR3, is DAGVTQSPTHLIKTRGQQVTLRCSPISGHKSVSWYQQVLGQGPQFIFQYYEKEERGRGNFPDRFSARQFPNYSSELNVNALLLGDSALYLCASSLLEGARNQPQHFGDGTRLSIL.

This clonotype has only a few counts. This clone may be a read error of a much larger clone one base away. The DNA of the CDR3 is TGTGCCACCAGTGAGACAGGGAACACTGAAGCTTGCTTT. This codes for CATSETGNTEACF. The chain recombines TRBV24-1 with TRBJ1-1; the match to TRBD1 covers 7 bases. Germline V gene lookup returns CDR1 KGHDR and CDR2 SFDVKD. The CDR3 extends over 13 amino acids.

This clonotype was seen a few times. This may come from a read error, since a much larger clone is one base off. V gene TRBV3-1 combines with J gene TRBJ2-5; 10 nucleotides match TRBD2. The V and J ends lost 6 bases and 9 bases, in that order; junction bases with no gene match: 7. Germline V gives CDR1 LGHDT, CDR2 YNNKEL (reference sequence). The CDR3 runs to 13 residues. CDR3 region: CASRLAGVEAQYF. CDR3 sequence (DNA): TGTGCCAGCAGGCTAGCGGGAGTCGAGGCCCAGTACTTC.

The V and J genes are TRBV5-1 and TRBJ2-1; 8 bases map to TRBD1. This CDR3 has 14 amino acids. J gave up 8 bases and V 4 bases, and 8 bases lay outside the gene matches. Germline values: CDR1 SGHRS, CDR2 YFSETQ. Here the CDR3 DNA reads TGCGCCAGCAGCACAGGGGGGATTTTCGATGAGCAGTTCTTC. Translating it yields CASSTGGIFDEQFF.

This clonotype was seen many times. This sequence joins TRBV5-4 and TRBJ2-1; D is ambiguous. The germline V gene encodes CDR1 SGHNT and CDR2 YYREEE (reference sequence). The CDR3 has 18 amino acids. V was clipped by 2 bases and J by 3 bases, with 21 bases between them. The DNA of the CDR3 is TGTGCCAGCAGCTTAAATCGGCTAGGGATAGATATCTACAATGAGCAGTTCTTC. This gives the protein CASSLNRLGIDIYNEQFF.

For the CDR3, the DNA is TGTGCCGCAAAACCGGGTCGCCAGGAAGAGACCCAGTACTTC. It is translated as CAAKPGRQEETQYF. The chain employs TRBV6-6 and TRBJ2-5, with D unclear. The V end lost 11 bases, the J end lost 3 bases, and 19 bases lay between the germline ends. The CDR3 spans 14 residues. Germline CDR1 reads MNHNY; CDR2 reads SVGAGI (reference sequence).

A few counts support this clonotype. The chain recombines TRBV27 with TRBJ2-3; the D gene is possibly TRBD2 (6 bases). Germline CDR1 MNHEY, CDR2 SMNVEV (reference sequence). The V end lost 3 bases, the J end lost 0 bases, and 16 bases lay between the germline ends. The CDR3 contains 17 residues. Written as DNA, the CDR3 is TGTGCCAGCAGTTTGGTTGCGGGAACCCCTAGCACAGATACGCAGTATTTT. It is translated as CASSLVAGTPSTDTQYF.